One T cell receptor (beta chain) is described in this entry. Its antigen is as yet unknown. This sample is part of a study of shared clonotypes between healthy human individuals. About the study: Serving as donors were a couple of women and three men, whose ages spanned 18 to 49.

TCRdb's table, derived via immunoSEQ multiplex PCR, lists solely in-frame clones and lacks some. The data show about 680,000 clones, with 73% seen just once and roughly 1.9% held by the top ten. Losses at the gene ends were 2 bases for V and 3 bases for J; bases not matched to a gene: 10. Germline CDR1 reads MGHRA; CDR2 reads YSYEKL. This CDR3 is built from 17 residues. Study-wide points: In having few donors, the study represented limited genetic and exposure-history diversity. Only blood was sampled; tissue repertoires likely differ.

The V gene is TRBV4-1, the J gene TRBJ2-3; 8 bases are shared with TRBD1. The sequence came from a woman between 25 and 40 years old in good health. Sequenced sample: memory CD4+ T cells sorted from blood. Subset given: CD45RA-negative fraction. CDR3 residues: CASSQTLGQVGTDTQYF. CDR3 sequence (DNA): TGCGCCAGCAGCCAAACCCTGGGACAGGTCGGTACAGATACGCAGTATTTT.